This passage covers 23 T cell receptor beta chains from one sample sequenced in a study of shared clonotypes between healthy human individuals. Some clones are missing from TCRdb's copy, which holds only in-frame ones; the method was immunoSEQ multiplex PCR. The table lists about 590,000 clones, over 95% of them singletons. The naive CD8 subset, CD45RO-negative cells positively selected for CCR7, excluded terminally differentiated effector memory CD45RA+ cells. Sequencing was carried out using naive CD8+ T cells sorted from blood. The receptor source for this set is a woman in her twenties or thirties in good health.

With regard to this clone: This specimen includes other DNA sequences encoding the same CDR3. The chain is built from TRBV9 and TRBJ1-1; maybe TRBD1 (5 bases). This CDR3 has 12 residues. Germline V CDR1 and CDR2: SGDLS, YYNGEE. Trimming removed 0 bases from V and 8 bases from J, with 8 bases in between. The CDR3 loop reads CASSVGGSEAFF. DNA of the CDR3: TGTGCCAGCAGCGTAGGGGGCAGCGAAGCTTTCTTT. Complete variable domain (other parts from reference TRBV9 and TRBJ1-1): DSGVTQTPKHLITATGQRVTLRCSPRSGDLSVYWYQQSLDQGLQFLIQYYNGEERAKGNILERFSAQQFPDLHSELNLSSLELGDSALYFCASSVGGSEAFFGQGTRLTVV.

The CDR3 nucleotides read TGCGCCAGCAGCTTGGTCCCCGTTGACAGCCTGGAAGGCTACACCTTC. Translating gives CASSLVPVDSLEGYTF. The chain couples TRBV5-1 to TRBJ1-2; D perhaps matches TRBD1 (5 bases). The CDR3 totals 16 residues. V dropped 0 bases and J dropped 8 bases, with 20 bases sitting between them. Germline CDR1 and CDR2: SGHRS and YFSETQ.

This rearrangement joins TRBV4-1 to TRBJ1-6; D is ambiguous. In germline, CDR1 is MGHRA, CDR2 YSYEKL. V shed 0 bases and J shed 5 bases, with 17 bases lying between them. CDR3 length: 18 residues. For the CDR3, the DNA is TGCGCCAGCAGCCAAGATGGTCCCGTGACCCACGATAATTCACCCCTCCACTTT. Its protein is CASSQDGPVTHDNSPLHF.

The rearrangement uses TRBV10-2 and TRBJ2-1, with D tentatively TRBD1 or TRBD2 (5 bases each). Trimming pared 1 base from V and 8 bases from J, leaving 21 bases between. Germline V CDR1 and CDR2: WSHSY, SAAADI. This CDR3 is built from 17 residues. The DNA for the CDR3 is TGCGCCAGCAGTGAGTTTTCCTCGGGGCCGACGCCGGATGAGCAGTTCTTC. Its protein is CASSEFSSGPTPDEQFF.

The chain combines TRBV19 with TRBJ1-4; 10 nucleotides align to TRBD1. This CDR3 spans 14 amino acids. The junction had 5 bases not matched to a gene; V was cut back by 5 bases and J by 8 bases. Germline lookup yields CDR1 LNHDA and CDR2 SQIVND (reference sequence). CDR3 sequence: CASSPTGGGEKLFF. CDR3 coding DNA: TGTGCCAGTAGTCCGACAGGGGGCGGCGAAAAACTGTTTTTT.

The V call is TRBV2, the J call TRBJ1-1; D possibly corresponds to TRBD1 (5 bases). CDR1 SNHLY and CDR2 FYNNEI come from the germline V gene. The CDR3 contains 13 residues. Trimming removed 7 bases at V and 4 bases at J, with 13 bases between. The CDR3 reads CASTGRAITEAFF. The CDR3 region has the DNA TGTGCCAGCACCGGCAGGGCGATCACTGAAGCTTTCTTT. The variable domain in full, with the rest retrieved from reference TRBV2 and TRBJ1-1, is EPEVTQTPSHQVTQMGQEVILRCVPISNHLYFYWYRQILGQKVEFLVSFYNNEISEKSEIFDDQFSVERPDGSNFTLKIRSTKLEDSAMYFCASTGRAITEAFFGQGTRLTVV.

This clone was observed a few times. The chain has TRBV27 and TRBJ1-1; D gene unclear. CDR1 is MNHEY and CDR2 is SMNVEV in the germline V gene (reference sequence). The germline V and J ends were trimmed by 10 bases and 0 bases, with 12 bases remaining between them. This CDR3 is 13 amino acids long. Written as DNA, the CDR3 is TGTGCCACCGGACTGCAGATGAACACTGAAGCTTTCTTT. Its translation: CATGLQMNTEAFF.

V is TRBV19 and J is TRBJ2-2; D possibly corresponds to TRBD1 (8 bases). V lost 7 bases and J lost 6, with 18 bases in between. The germline V gene has CDR1 LNHDA and CDR2 SQIVND (reference sequence). This CDR3 has 15 amino acids. The CDR3: CASNLDREGAGELFF. The CDR3 nucleotides read TGTGCCAGTAACCTGGACAGGGAGGGCGCCGGGGAGCTGTTTTTT.

V and J are TRBV28 and TRBJ2-7; TRBD1 matches at 9 bases. The V and J ends lost 1 base and 2 bases, in that order; junction bases with no gene match: 12. Per germline, CDR1 MDHEN and CDR2 SYDVKM. The CDR3 extends over 18 amino acids. The CDR3 bases are TGTGCCAGCAGTTTATTCAAACAGGGGGCCGTCCCCCCCTACGAGCAGTACTTC. Translated, it gives CASSLFKQGAVPPYEQYF.

CDR3 in DNA: TGTGCTAGTGGTTTGTACCCCACCGGGGAGCTGTTTTTT. Its protein is CASGLYPTGELFF. The chain is built from TRBV12-5 and TRBJ2-2; D is unresolved. V gave up 2 bases and J gave up 4 bases, with 5 bases separating them. The CDR3 is made up of 13 amino acids. Germline lookup yields CDR1 LGHNT and CDR2 FRNRAP.

This chain uses TRBV7-8 with TRBJ2-7; D unclear. The CDR3 has 16 amino acids. V was clipped by 0 bases and J by 5 bases, with 17 bases between them. Looked up from germline, CDR1 is SGHVS and CDR2 is FQNEAQ. In DNA form, the CDR3 reads TGTGCCAGCAGCTTAGCGGTGGGATCTGGTGTCCACGAGCAGTACTTC. This encodes CASSLAVGSGVHEQYF.

The chain is built from TRBV5-1 and TRBJ1-4, with a weak D call TRBD1 (6 bases). Germline V gene sequence: CDR1 SGHRS, CDR2 YFSETQ. The CDR3 covers 14 residues. Trimming cost V 4 bases and J 7 bases, with 14 bases left between them. The CDR3 sequence: CASSGTGFGEKLFF. The CDR3 DNA is TGCGCCAGCAGCGGTACAGGGTTTGGTGAAAAACTGTTTTTT.

The chain combines TRBV5-4 with TRBJ2-1; D gene uncertain. Trimming pared 4 bases from V and 7 bases from J, leaving 12 bases between. Germline V CDR1 and CDR2: SGHNT, YYREEE (reference sequence). There are 13 residues in the CDR3. For the CDR3, the DNA is TGTGCCAGCAGCGGAGACGGACCGAATGAGCAGTTCTTC. It codes for CASSGDGPNEQFF.

The chain is built from TRBV19 and TRBJ1-2, with a possible D match to TRBD1 (5 bases). The CDR3 is made up of 15 amino acids. Trimming removed 1 base at V and 3 bases at J, with 12 bases between. The germline gives CDR1 LNHDA, CDR2 SQIVND (reference sequence). The CDR3 DNA is TGTGCCAGTAGTATAGTCCTGGGGGGGGACTATGGCTACACCTTC. Translating gives CASSIVLGGDYGYTF.

The genes are TRBV5-4 and TRBJ1-4; a weak D match, TRBD1 (5 bases). The germline gives CDR1 SGHNT, CDR2 YYREEE (reference sequence). The V gene lost 4 bases and the J gene lost 4 bases, with 11 bases spanning the gap. CDR3 length: 14 residues. The DNA of the CDR3 is TGTGCCAGCAGCGCAGGGTGGGGTAATGAAAAACTGTTTTTT. This gives the protein CASSAGWGNEKLFF.

This clone has just a few counts. This chain uses TRBV5-1 with TRBJ2-3; possible D gene TRBD2, 6 bases. The germline gives CDR1 SGHRS, CDR2 YFSETQ. This CDR3 has 14 residues. V lost 2 bases and J 6 bases, leaving 13 bases between the germline ends. The CDR3 sequence is CASSFSGGSDTQYF. The CDR3 nucleotides read TGCGCCAGCAGCTTTAGTGGGGGGTCGGATACGCAGTATTTT. Based on the CDR3 plus reference TRBV5-1 and TRBJ2-3, the full variable domain is KAGVTQTPRYLIKTRGQQVTLSCSPISGHRSVSWYQQTPGQGLQFLFEYFSETQRNKGNFPGRFSGRQFSNSRSEMNVSTLELGDSALYLCASSFSGGSDTQYFGPGTRLTVL.

The chain combines TRBV7-8 with TRBJ2-3; 11 nucleotides match TRBD2. J gave up 2 bases and V 1 base, and 2 bases lay outside the gene matches. CDR3 length: 16 residues. Germline-derived CDR1 and CDR2 are SGHVS and FQNEAQ. The CDR3 protein is CASSLGLAGNTDTQYF. The CDR3 coding sequence is TGTGCCAGCAGCTTAGGACTAGCGGGGAACACAGATACGCAGTATTTT.

The V and J genes are TRBV27 and TRBJ2-2; D might be TRBD1 (6 bases). Trimming left V 5 bases short and J 3 bases short, with 16 bases between. CDR3 length: 16 residues. CDR1 is MNHEY and CDR2 is SMNVEV in the germline V gene (reference sequence). The CDR3 loop is CASSPYPGQYTGELFF. The CDR3 DNA sequence: TGTGCCAGCAGTCCCTACCCGGGACAATACACCGGGGAGCTGTTTTTT.

The V and J genes are TRBV29-1 and TRBJ1-1; 9 positions agree with TRBD1. CDR3 size: 12 residues. The V gene's germline CDR1 is SQVTM and CDR2 ANQGSEA. V was clipped by 7 bases and J by 6 bases; unmatched bases: 6. The CDR3 region is CSGTGTGSEAFF. The CDR3 DNA reads TGCAGCGGAACCGGGACAGGGTCTGAAGCTTTCTTT.

The J gene is TRBJ2-7, the V gene TRBV7-9; the match to TRBD2 covers 8 bases. Germline assignment: CDR1 SEHNR and CDR2 FQNEAQ (reference sequence). V gave up 5 bases and J gave up 6 bases; unmatched junction bases: 9. This CDR3 comprises 14 residues. The CDR3 here is CASSPREGGIEQYF. Written as DNA, the CDR3 is TGTGCCAGCAGCCCTCGGGAGGGGGGCATCGAGCAGTACTTC.

CDR3 loop: CASSSPGPELFF. Written as DNA, the CDR3 is TGTGCCAGCAGCTCTCCCGGCCCGGAACTGTTTTTT. The chain is built from TRBV11-2 and TRBJ1-4; unclear D gene. The germline V gene has CDR1 SGHAT and CDR2 FQNNGV. This CDR3 is 12 amino acids long. V was cut by 4 bases and J by 12 bases, with 12 bases left in between.

The chain combines TRBV28 with TRBJ2-7; D uncertain. The V end was cut by 1 base, the J end by 2 bases, with 9 bases between. CDR1 is MDHEN and CDR2 is SYDVKM in the germline V gene. CDR3 length: 14 amino acids. CDR3 DNA sequence: TGTGCCAGCAGTTTATTCCGGGTAACCTACGAGCAGTACTTC. It codes for CASSLFRVTYEQYF. Full variable domain (outside the CDR3, taken from reference TRBV28 and TRBJ2-7): DVKVTQSSRYLVKRTGEKVFLECVQDMDHENMFWYRQDPGLGLRLIYFSYDVKMKEKGDIPEGYSVSREKKERFSLILESASTNQTSMYLCASSLFRVTYEQYFGPGTRLTVT.

This chain links TRBV29-1 with TRBJ2-7, with 7 bases aligning to TRBD1. The germline gives CDR1 SQVTM, CDR2 ANQGSEA. The junction had 7 bases not matched to a gene; V was cut back by 7 bases and J by 1 base. The CDR3 spans 13 residues. The CDR3 nucleotides read TGCAGCGGCCAACAGGGGAATTCCTACGAGCAGTACTTC. Translating gives CSGQQGNSYEQYF.